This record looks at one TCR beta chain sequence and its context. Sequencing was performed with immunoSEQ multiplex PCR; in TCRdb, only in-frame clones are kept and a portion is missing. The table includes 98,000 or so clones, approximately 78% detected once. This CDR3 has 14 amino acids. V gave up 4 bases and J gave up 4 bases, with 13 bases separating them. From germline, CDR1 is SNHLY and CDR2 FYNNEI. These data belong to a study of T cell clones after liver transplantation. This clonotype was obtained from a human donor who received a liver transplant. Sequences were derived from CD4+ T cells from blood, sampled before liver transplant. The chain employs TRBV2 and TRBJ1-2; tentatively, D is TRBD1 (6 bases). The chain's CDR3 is CASSGVQGGYGYTF. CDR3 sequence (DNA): TGTGCCAGCAGTGGAGTACAGGGTGGCTATGGCTACACCTTC.